These 14 T cell receptor beta chains came from one sample sequenced in a study of T cell responses to AZD1222 COVID-19 vaccine. The table came from immunoSEQ multiplex PCR; TCRdb's copy has only in-frame clones and leaves some out. The sample records about 86,000 clones, approximately 89% being singletons. Source: peripheral blood, taken on day 0 of AZD1222 vaccination. The receptors derive from an adult in good health.

The CDR3 bases are TGTGCCAGCAGCTTAATTCTGGGGGGCGCGGGTGGTGGGCCCCAGCATTTT. This gives the protein CASSLILGGAGGGPQHF. The chain carries TRBV7-8 and TRBJ1-5; D might be TRBD1 (6 bases). Germline CDR1 reads SGHVS; CDR2 reads FQNEAQ. CDR3 length equals 17 residues. V lost 2 bases and J lost 9, with 23 bases in between.

The V and J genes are TRBV10-3 and TRBJ2-2; the D is unclear. CDR1 is ENHRY and CDR2 is SYGVKD in the germline V gene. The CDR3 loop spans 14 amino acids. V lost 3 bases and J lost 5, with 10 bases in between. The CDR3 DNA is TGTGCCATCAGTGAACATATGCCGACCGGGGAGCTGTTTTTT. Its protein product is CAISEHMPTGELFF.

This chain joins TRBV6-5 and TRBJ1-3; D unclear. V lost 4 bases, J lost 0 bases, and 13 bases lay in between. This CDR3 comprises 16 residues. The germline V gene has CDR1 MNHEY and CDR2 SVGAGI. CDR3 sequence reads: CASSSAPSFSGNTIYF. The CDR3 bases are TGTGCCAGCAGTTCTGCCCCGTCCTTCTCTGGAAACACCATATATTTT.

The V call is TRBV13, the J call TRBJ1-3, with 7 bases fitting TRBD1. The V gene end was trimmed by 4 bases and the J gene end by 1 base; junction bases not matched to a gene: 1. The CDR3 is made up of 14 amino acids. CDR1 and CDR2 from the germline V gene are PRHDT and FYEKMQ (reference sequence). DNA for the CDR3: TGTGCCAGCAGCTGGGGACAGTCTGGAAACACCATATATTTT. Its translation: CASSWGQSGNTIYF.

This clone was detected once. The V call is TRBV9, the J call TRBJ1-6; D ambiguous. The CDR3 contains 14 residues. Trimming cost V 3 bases and J 9 bases, with 13 bases left between them. Germline V gene sequence: CDR1 SGDLS, CDR2 YYNGEE. The CDR3 DNA is TGTGCCAGCAGCGGACGGACCCCCGCTTCACCCCTCCACTTT. Protein sequence: CASSGRTPASPLHF.

The chain employs TRBV10-2 and TRBJ2-7; D not certain. The CDR3 spans 11 residues. Trimming took 0 bases from V and 4 from J, leaving 1 base between them. Per the germline V gene, CDR1 is WSHSY and CDR2 is SAAADI. CDR3 nucleotides: TGCGCCAGCAGTGAGTCTTACGAGCAGTACTTC. It codes for CASSESYEQYF.

The rearrangement joins TRBV11-2 to TRBJ1-2; D may be TRBD1 (6 bases). This CDR3 contains 15 residues. Trimming removed 1 base at V and 8 bases at J, with 17 bases between. Germline-derived CDR1 and CDR2 are SGHAT and FQNNGV. In nucleotides, the CDR3 is TGTGCCAGCAGCTTAGGGGGCAGGGGCGCGGTAGGCTACACCTTC. Its protein is CASSLGGRGAVGYTF.

V gene TRBV18 combines with J gene TRBJ1-6; 7 bases match TRBD1. The CDR3 spans 15 residues. The trim removed 5 bases at V and 14 bases at J, leaving 15 bases unmatched. Per the germline V gene, CDR1 is KGHSH and CDR2 is LQKENI. The CDR3 coding sequence is TGTGCCAGCTCAGGTGGGACAGACGCGAGTATCGCCCTCCACTTT. Amino acids: CASSGGTDASIALHF.

V usage is TRBV6-5 and J usage is TRBJ1-5; D gene ambiguous. V was pared by 7 bases and J by 2 bases, with 12 bases between. The CDR3 is 14 residues long. CDR1 and CDR2 (germline): MNHEY, SVGAGI. The CDR3 region is CASTGPAGNQPQHF. The CDR3 DNA is TGTGCCAGCACCGGGCCGGCTGGCAATCAGCCCCAGCATTTT.

The V call is TRBV5-4, the J call TRBJ1-3; 8 positions match TRBD1. The germline V gene has CDR1 SGHNT and CDR2 YYREEE (reference sequence). The V and J ends lost 4 bases and 0 bases, in that order; junction bases with no gene match: 9. This CDR3 has 17 amino acids. CDR3 sequence reads: CASSLQQGVSSGNTIYF. The CDR3 DNA follows: TGTGCCAGCAGCCTCCAACAGGGGGTGTCCTCTGGAAACACCATATATTTT.

This rearrangement joins TRBV6-5 to TRBJ2-1; TRBD2 is a possible D gene (5 bases). The germline V gene has CDR1 MNHEY and CDR2 SVGAGI. This CDR3 has 13 residues. V was trimmed by 7 bases and J by 6 bases, leaving 13 bases between them. In nucleotides, the CDR3 is TGTGCCAGCATTCGGGGAGTAGGCAATGAGCAGTTCTTC. This sequence encodes CASIRGVGNEQFF.

The chain recombines TRBV6-5 with TRBJ1-2; D is possibly TRBD1 (5 bases). CDR3 size: 15 residues. CDR1 and CDR2 from the germline V gene are MNHEY and SVGAGI. Trimming removed 6 bases from V and 4 bases from J, with 18 bases in between. CDR3: CASSPAGGGSYGYTF. The CDR3 DNA reads as TGTGCCAGCAGCCCCGCCGGGGGGGGAAGCTATGGCTACACCTTC.

The CDR3 DNA reads as TGTGCCAGCAGACCGACAGGGGCCCCCGGTCAGCCCCAGCATTTT. Its protein product is CASRPTGAPGQPQHF. The gene calls are TRBV2 and TRBJ1-5, with TRBD1 identical over 8 bases. This CDR3 has 15 residues. Germline CDR1 SNHLY, CDR2 FYNNEI. Trimming at V came to 6 bases and at J to 6 bases, leaving 10 bases not matched to a gene.

V and J are TRBV9 and TRBJ2-1; 11 bases line up with TRBD2. The germline CDR1 and CDR2 sequences are SGDLS and YYNGEE. The CDR3 runs 18 residues. The ends lost 7 bases at V and 2 bases at J; junction bases unmatched: 14. The CDR3 loop is CASSKAPSGGPAYNEQFF. The CDR3 DNA reads TGTGCCAGCTCCAAAGCCCCTAGCGGGGGGCCAGCCTACAATGAGCAGTTCTTC.